The entry below gives a single TCR beta chain sequence along with its context. Its antigen is undetermined. The assay was immunoSEQ multiplex PCR, and TCRdb's table has in-frame clones only and misses some. The sample consists of about 42,000 clones, more than 70% of them appearing once. This entry comes from a study of T cell responses to AZD1222 COVID-19 vaccine. Per the germline V gene, CDR1 is SGDLS and CDR2 is YYNGEE. V trimming: 0 bases; J trimming: 7 bases; junction bases outside the gene matches: 3. This CDR3 spans 16 amino acids. Notes on the study in general: In a largely white British group with more females than males, clonal diversity was possibly underestimated.

The gene calls are TRBV9 and TRBJ2-1; 14 bases map to TRBD2. This receptor was obtained from an adult who received the AZD1222 COVID-19 vaccine. The specimen comprised peripheral blood, sampled 28 days after the second AZD1222 dose. The chain's CDR3 is CASSVGGTSGRNEQFF. CDR3 nucleotide sequence: TGTGCCAGCAGCGTAGGGGGGACTAGCGGGAGAAATGAGCAGTTCTTC. The variable domain in full, completed from reference TRBV9 and TRBJ2-1, reads DSGVTQTPKHLITATGQRVTLRCSPRSGDLSVYWYQQSLDQGLQFLIQYYNGEERAKGNILERFSAQQFPDLHSELNLSSLELGDSALYFCASSVGGTSGRNEQFFGPGTRLTVL.